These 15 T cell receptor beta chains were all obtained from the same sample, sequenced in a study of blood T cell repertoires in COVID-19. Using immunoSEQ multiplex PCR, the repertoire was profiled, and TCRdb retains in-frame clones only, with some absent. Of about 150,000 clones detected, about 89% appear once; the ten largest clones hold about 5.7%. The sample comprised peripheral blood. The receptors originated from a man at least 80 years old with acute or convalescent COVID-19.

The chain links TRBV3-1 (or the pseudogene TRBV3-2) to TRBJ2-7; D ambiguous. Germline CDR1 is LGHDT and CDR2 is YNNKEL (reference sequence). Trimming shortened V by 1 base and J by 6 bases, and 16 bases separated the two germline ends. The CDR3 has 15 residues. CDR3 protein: CASSQVHQKFLEQYF. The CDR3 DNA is TGTGCCAGCAGCCAAGTCCACCAGAAGTTCCTCGAGCAGTACTTC.

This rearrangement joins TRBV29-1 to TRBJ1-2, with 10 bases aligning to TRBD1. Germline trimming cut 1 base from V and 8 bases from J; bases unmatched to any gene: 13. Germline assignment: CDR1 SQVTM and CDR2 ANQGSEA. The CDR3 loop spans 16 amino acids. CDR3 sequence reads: CSVEATGGARLFGYTF. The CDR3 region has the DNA TGCAGCGTTGAAGCGACAGGGGGCGCAAGGTTATTCGGCTACACCTTC. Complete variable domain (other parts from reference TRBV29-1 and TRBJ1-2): SAVISQKPSRDICQRGTSLTIQCQVDSQVTMMFWYRQQPGQSLTLIATANQGSEATYESGFVIDKFPISRPNLTFSTLTVSNMSPEDSSIYLCSVEATGGARLFGYTFGSGTRLTVV.

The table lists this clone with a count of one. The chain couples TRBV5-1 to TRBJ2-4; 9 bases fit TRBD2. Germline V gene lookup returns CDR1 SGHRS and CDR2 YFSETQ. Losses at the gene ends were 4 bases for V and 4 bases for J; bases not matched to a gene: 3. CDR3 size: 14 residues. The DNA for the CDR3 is TGCGCCAGCAGCCTGAGCGGGGGGAAAAACATTCAGTACTTC. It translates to CASSLSGGKNIQYF.

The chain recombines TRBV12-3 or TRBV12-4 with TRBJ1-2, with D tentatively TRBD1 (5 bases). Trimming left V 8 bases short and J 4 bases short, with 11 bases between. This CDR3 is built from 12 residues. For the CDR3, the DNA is TGTGCCAGCGGGGGGGGATCCTATGGCTACACCTTC. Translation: CASGGGSYGYTF.

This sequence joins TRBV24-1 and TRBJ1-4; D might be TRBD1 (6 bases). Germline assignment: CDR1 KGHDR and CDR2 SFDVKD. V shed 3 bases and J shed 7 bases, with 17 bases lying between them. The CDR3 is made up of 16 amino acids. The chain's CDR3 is CATSDPRTARGEKLFF. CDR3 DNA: TGTGCCACCAGTGATCCCCGGACAGCGAGGGGTGAAAAACTGTTTTTT.

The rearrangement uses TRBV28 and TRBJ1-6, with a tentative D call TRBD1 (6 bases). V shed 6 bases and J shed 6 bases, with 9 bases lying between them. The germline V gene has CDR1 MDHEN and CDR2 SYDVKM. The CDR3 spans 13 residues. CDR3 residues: CASRDSLNSPLHF. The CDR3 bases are TGTGCCAGCAGGGACAGTCTTAATTCACCCCTCCACTTT.

The CDR3 is CASSSHRSGQPQHF. The CDR3 DNA reads TGTGCCAGCAGTTCCCACAGGTCTGGGCAGCCCCAGCATTTT. The gene calls are TRBV28 and TRBJ1-5, with a possible D match to TRBD1 (5 bases). CDR1 MDHEN and CDR2 SYDVKM come from the germline V gene. CDR3 length: 14 residues. Trimming shortened V by 4 bases and J by 7 bases, and 14 bases separated the two germline ends.

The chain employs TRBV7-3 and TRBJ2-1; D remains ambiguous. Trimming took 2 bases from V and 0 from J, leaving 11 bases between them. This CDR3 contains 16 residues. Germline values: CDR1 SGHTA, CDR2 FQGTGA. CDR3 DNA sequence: TGTGCCAGCAGCTTATGGGCGCCCAGCTCCTACAATGAGCAGTTCTTC. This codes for CASSLWAPSSYNEQFF.

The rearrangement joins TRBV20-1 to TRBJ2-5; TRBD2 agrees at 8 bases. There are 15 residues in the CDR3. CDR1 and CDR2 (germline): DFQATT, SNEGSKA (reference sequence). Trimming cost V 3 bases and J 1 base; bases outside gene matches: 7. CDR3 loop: CSASGAGGLQETQYF. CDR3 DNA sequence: TGCAGTGCTAGTGGGGCGGGGGGCCTCCAAGAGACCCAGTACTTC.

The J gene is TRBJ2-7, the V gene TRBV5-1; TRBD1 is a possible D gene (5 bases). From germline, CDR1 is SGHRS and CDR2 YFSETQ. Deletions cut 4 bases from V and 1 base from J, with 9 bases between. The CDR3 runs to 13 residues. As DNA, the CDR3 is TGCGCCAGCAGCCCGGCAGGGTCCTACGAGCAGTACTTC. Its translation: CASSPAGSYEQYF.

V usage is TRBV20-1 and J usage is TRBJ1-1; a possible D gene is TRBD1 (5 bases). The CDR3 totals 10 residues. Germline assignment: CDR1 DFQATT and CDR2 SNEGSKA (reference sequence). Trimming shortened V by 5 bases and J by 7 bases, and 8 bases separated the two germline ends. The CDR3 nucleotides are TGCAGTGCTGGGGGGATTGAAGCTTTCTTT. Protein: CSAGGIEAFF.

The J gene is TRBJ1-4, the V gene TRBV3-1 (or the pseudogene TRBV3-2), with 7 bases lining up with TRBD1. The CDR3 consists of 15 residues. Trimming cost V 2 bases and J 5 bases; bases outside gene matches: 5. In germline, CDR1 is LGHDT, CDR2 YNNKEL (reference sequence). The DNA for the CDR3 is TGTGCCAGCAGCCAATTGGACAGGTTGAATGAAAAACTGTTTTTT. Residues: CASSQLDRLNEKLFF.

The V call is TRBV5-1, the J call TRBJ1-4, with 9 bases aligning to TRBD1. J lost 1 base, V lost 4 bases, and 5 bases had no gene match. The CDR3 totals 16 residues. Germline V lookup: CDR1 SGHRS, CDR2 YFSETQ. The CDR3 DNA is TGCGCCAGCAGCCAGGACAGGGGAGTAACTAATGAAAAACTGTTTTTT. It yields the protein CASSQDRGVTNEKLFF.

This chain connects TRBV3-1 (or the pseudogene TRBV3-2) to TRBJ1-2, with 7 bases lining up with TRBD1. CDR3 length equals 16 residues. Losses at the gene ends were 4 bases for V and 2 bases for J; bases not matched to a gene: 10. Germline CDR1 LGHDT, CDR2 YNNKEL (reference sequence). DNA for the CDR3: TGTGCCAGCAGCCGGGACAGAAGTTTATCCAACTATGGCTACACCTTC. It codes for CASSRDRSLSNYGYTF.

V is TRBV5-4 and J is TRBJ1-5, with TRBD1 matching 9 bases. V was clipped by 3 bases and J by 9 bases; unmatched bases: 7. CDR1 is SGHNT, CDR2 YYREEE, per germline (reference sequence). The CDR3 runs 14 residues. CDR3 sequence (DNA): TGTGCCAGCAGCTCACAGGGGGCGACGGGGCCCCAGCATTTT. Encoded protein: CASSSQGATGPQHF.